This paragraph reports one T cell receptor (beta chain). Antigen: not known. The germline V gene has CDR1 WNHNN and CDR2 SYGVQD (reference sequence). V was clipped by 4 bases and J by 6 bases; unmatched bases: 4. CDR3 length: 14 residues. The data derive from a study of beta chain features in type 1 diabetes. Study observations and caveats: All four CD4+ subsets from Type 1 diabetes patients carried moderately but significantly shorter TCRB CDR3s.

All of the isolated RNA was reverse transcribed, so expressed TCRB transcripts were sequenced. Regulatory, naive and central memory T cell samples averaged approximately 3.8 million reads. Generated by immunoSEQ multiplex PCR, the TCRdb table keeps only in-frame clones and is missing some. The table includes over 300,000 clones, about a tenth detected once. Specimen: central memory CD4+ T cells from blood. The TCR originated in a man in his thirties or forties with type 1 diabetes. The chain has TRBV10-1 and TRBJ2-1; TRBD1 agrees at 9 bases. CDR3 in DNA: TGCGCCAGCAGTGGCCGGGACAGGGTCAATGAGCAGTTCTTC. It encodes CASSGRDRVNEQFF.